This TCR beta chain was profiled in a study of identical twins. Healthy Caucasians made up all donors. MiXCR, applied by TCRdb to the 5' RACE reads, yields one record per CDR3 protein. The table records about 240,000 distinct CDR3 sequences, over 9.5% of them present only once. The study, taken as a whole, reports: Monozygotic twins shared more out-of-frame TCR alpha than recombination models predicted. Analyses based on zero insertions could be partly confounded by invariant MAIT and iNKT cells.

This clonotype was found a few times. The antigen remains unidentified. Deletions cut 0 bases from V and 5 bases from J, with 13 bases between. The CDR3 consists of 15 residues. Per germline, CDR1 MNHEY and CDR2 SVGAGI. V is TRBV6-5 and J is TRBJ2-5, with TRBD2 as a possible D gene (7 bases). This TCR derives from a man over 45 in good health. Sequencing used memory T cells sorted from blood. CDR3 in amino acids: CASSYSAGAGETQYF. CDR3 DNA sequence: TGTGCCAGCAGTTACTCGGCGGGGGCAGGGGAGACCCAGTACTTC.